The 6 T cell receptor beta chains below were found in one sample sequenced in a study of T cell clonality in common variable immunodeficiency. Here immunoSEQ multiplex PCR was the method, and the copy in TCRdb shows in-frame clones only, minus some. The sample counts tens of thousands of clones, none seen once; the ten largest own roughly 2.9%. Sequenced: peripheral blood mononuclear cells. The receptors stem from a person aged 18 to 75 in good health.

This clone was counted many times. The germline gene is not matched at one end of the junction; a read error may be the cause. The missing CDR3 end, 3 residues past where the read stops, is filled in from the germline J gene. The J gene is TRBJ2-7, the V gene TRBV19; TRBD1 aligns across 9 bases. The CDR3 extends over 16 amino acids. CDR1 and CDR2 (germline): LNHDA, SQIVND (reference sequence). CDR3 sequence reads: CTSSGRTGAAKGEQYF. CDR3 bases read: TGTACCAGTAGTGGGCGGACAGGGGCCGCTAAGGGCGAG. The variable domain in full, with the rest retrieved from reference TRBV19 and TRBJ2-7, is DGGITQSPKYLFRKEGQNVTLSCEQNLNHDAMYWYRQDPGQGLRLIYYSQIVNDFQKGDIAEGYSVSREKKESFPLTVTSAQKNPTAFYLCTSSGRTGAAKGEQYFGPGTRLTVT.

This clone was seen a handful of times. The CDR3 extends 3 residues past the end of the read, so its final part is completed from the germline J gene. The chain is built from TRBV7-7 and TRBJ1-2, with TRBD1 as a possible D gene (6 bases). The CDR3 has 15 amino acids. The germline gives CDR1 SSHAT, CDR2 FNYEAQ (reference sequence). The covered CDR3 bases are TGTGCCAGCAGCCAGTCTAGGGGGGGGCACAATGAC. Translated: CASSQSRGGHND. The whole CDR3 protein is CASSQSRGGHNDYTF.

This clone was recorded many times. The sequenced fragment ends 3 residues before the CDR3 boundary, so the rest is inferred from the germline J gene. The V and J genes are TRBV5-1 and TRBJ1-1; TRBD1 is a possible D gene (5 bases). The CDR3 totals 15 residues. From germline, CDR1 is SGHRS and CDR2 YFSETQ. The V end lost 4 bases, the J end lost 1 base, and 14 bases lay between the germline ends. The part of the CDR3 DNA that was read is TGCGCCAGCAGCCGGGACGGGGGGAGGAACACTGAA. Translated, it gives CASSRDGGRNTE. The whole CDR3 protein reads CASSRDGGRNTEAFF.

This clone occurred many times. The read terminates 3 residues ahead of where the CDR3 ends, so the germline J gene completes it. The chain employs TRBV29-1 and TRBJ2-5, with D perhaps matching TRBD1 (5 bases). Germline V CDR1 and CDR2: SQVTM, ANQGSEA. V gave up 4 bases and J gave up 6 bases, with 12 bases separating them. The length of the CDR3 is 12 residues. CDR3 protein: CSVGGRSQTQYF. The sequenced part of the CDR3 DNA is TGCAGCGTTGGGGGCCGAAGTCAGACC. Complete variable domain (other parts from reference TRBV29-1 and TRBJ2-5): SAVISQKPSRDICQRGTSLTIQCQVDSQVTMMFWYRQQPGQSLTLIATANQGSEATYESGFVIDKFPISRPNLTFSTLTVSNMSPEDSSIYLCSVGGRSQTQYFGPGTRLLVL.

This clone has ten or more counts. The sequence runs out 3 residues before the end of the CDR3; the remainder is reconstructed from the germline J gene. The gene calls are TRBV7-9 and TRBJ1-6, with unresolved D. Trimming stripped 2 bases from V and 6 bases from J, with 8 bases between. From germline, CDR1 is SEHNR and CDR2 FQNEAQ (reference sequence). The CDR3 extends over 14 amino acids. The part of the CDR3 DNA that was read is TGTGCCAGCAGCTTAACCCAGAGTAATTCACCC. It yields the protein CASSLTQSNSP. The entire CDR3 reads CASSLTQSNSPLHF.

This clone has ten or more counts. The read finishes 3 residues shy of the CDR3 end, and the germline J gene is used to complete it. The J gene is TRBJ2-3, the V gene TRBV6-2 or TRBV6-3, with 12 bases lining up with TRBD2. The CDR3 totals 16 residues. With V trimmed by 6 bases and J by 2 bases, 6 bases remained unmatched. The germline gives CDR1 MNHEY, CDR2 SVGEGT. CDR3 sequence reads: CASRSRLAGDTDTQYF. The CDR3 DNA, read in part, is TGTGCCAGCAGGTCCCGACTAGCGGGGGACACAGATACG.